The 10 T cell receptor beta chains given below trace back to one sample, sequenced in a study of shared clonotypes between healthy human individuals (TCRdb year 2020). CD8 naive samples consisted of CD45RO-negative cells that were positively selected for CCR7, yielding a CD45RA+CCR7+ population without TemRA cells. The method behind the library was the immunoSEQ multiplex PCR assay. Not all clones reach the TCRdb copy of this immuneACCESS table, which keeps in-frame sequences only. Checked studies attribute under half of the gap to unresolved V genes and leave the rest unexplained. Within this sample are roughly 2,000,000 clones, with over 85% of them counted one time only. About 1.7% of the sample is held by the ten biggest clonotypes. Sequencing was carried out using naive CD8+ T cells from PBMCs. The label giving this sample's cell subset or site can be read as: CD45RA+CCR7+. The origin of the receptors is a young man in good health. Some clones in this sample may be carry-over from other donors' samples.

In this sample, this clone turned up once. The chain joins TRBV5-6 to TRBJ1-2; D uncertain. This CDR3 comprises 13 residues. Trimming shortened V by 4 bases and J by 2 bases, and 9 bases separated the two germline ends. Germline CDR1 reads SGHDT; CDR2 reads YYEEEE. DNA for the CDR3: TGTGCCAGCAGCGCGAACGGGAACTATGGCTACACCTTC. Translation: CASSANGNYGYTF.

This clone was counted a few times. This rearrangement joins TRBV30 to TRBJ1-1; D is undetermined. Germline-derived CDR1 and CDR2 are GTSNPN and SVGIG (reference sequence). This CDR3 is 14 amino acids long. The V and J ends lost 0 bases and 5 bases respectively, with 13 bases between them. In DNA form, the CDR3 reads TGTGCCTGGAGTGTGCCCCCACAGAGAACTGAAGCTTTCTTT. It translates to CAWSVPPQRTEAFF.

The CDR3 spells CAWGQGTDTQYF. CDR3 DNA sequence: TGTGCCTGGGGGCAGGGAACAGATACGCAGTATTTT. The chain joins TRBV30 to TRBJ2-3, with D maybe TRBD1 (5 bases). Trimming took off 5 bases at V and 3 bases at J, with 9 bases between the two ends. CDR1 is GTSNPN and CDR2 is SVGIG in the germline V gene (reference sequence). This CDR3 comprises 12 residues.

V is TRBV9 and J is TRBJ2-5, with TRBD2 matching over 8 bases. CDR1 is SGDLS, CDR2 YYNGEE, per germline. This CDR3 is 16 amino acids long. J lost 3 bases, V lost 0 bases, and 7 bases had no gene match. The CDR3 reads CASSVGNGRVKETQYF. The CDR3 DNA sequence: TGTGCCAGCAGCGTAGGGAACGGGAGGGTAAAAGAGACCCAGTACTTC. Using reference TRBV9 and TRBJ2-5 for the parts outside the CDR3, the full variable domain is DSGVTQTPKHLITATGQRVTLRCSPRSGDLSVYWYQQSLDQGLQFLIQYYNGEERAKGNILERFSAQQFPDLHSELNLSSLELGDSALYFCASSVGNGRVKETQYFGPGTRLLVL.

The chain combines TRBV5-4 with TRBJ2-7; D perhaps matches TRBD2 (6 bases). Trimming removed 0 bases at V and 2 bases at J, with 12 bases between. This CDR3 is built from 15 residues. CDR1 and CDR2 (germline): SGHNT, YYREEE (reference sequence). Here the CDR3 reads CASSLVGGTPYEQYF. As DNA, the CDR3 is TGTGCCAGCAGCTTGGTCGGGGGAACACCCTACGAGCAGTACTTC.

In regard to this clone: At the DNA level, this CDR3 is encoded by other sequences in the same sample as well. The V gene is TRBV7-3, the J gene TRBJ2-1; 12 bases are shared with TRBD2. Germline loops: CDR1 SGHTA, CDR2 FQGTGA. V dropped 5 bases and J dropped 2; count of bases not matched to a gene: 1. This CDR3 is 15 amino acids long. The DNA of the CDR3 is TGTGCCAGCAGCCTAGCGGGAGGGGCCTACAATGAGCAGTTCTTC. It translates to CASSLAGGAYNEQFF.

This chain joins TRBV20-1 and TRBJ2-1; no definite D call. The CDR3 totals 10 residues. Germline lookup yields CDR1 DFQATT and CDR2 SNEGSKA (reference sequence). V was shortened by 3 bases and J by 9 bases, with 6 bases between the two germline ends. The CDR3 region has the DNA TGCAGTGCTAGCCGTACTGAGCAGTTCTTC. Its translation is CSASRTEQFF.

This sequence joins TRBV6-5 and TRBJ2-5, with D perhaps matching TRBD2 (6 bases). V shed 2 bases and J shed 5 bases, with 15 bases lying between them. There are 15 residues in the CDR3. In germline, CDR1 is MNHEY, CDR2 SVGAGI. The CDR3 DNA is TGTGCCAGCAGTTACCCTCCTGCCGGAGGGGAGACCCAGTACTTC. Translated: CASSYPPAGGETQYF.

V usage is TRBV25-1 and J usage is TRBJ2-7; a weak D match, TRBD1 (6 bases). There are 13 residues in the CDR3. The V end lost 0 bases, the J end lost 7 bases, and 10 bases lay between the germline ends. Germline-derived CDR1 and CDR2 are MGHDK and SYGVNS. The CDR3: CASSEYRGREQYF. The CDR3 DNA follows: TGTGCCAGCAGTGAATACAGGGGTCGGGAGCAGTACTTC.

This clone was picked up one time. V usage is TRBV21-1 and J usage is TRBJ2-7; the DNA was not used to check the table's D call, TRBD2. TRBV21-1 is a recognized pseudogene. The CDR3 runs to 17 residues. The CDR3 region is CASSKARTSGNLNEQYF. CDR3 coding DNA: TGTGCCAGCAGCAAAGCGAGGACTAGCGGGAATCTAAACGAGCAGTACTTC.